This T cell receptor (beta chain) was identified in a study of vaccination and CD4 T cells after COVID-19. Study in general: Post-COVID specimens were obtained a median about 100 days after diagnosis (range 35 to 161). Control wells got either CEFX epitopes, HIV-1 Nef peptides, or no peptide at all.

Regarding treatment: approximately 11-day PBMC culture with coronavirus spike peptide pools or control peptides (ViraFEST assay). ViraFEST relied on peptide pools to expand antigen-specific T cells; the TCRs were sequenced afterward. General observations from the study: Convalescent patients showed a median approximately 84% of reactive clones that were seen only post-vaccination.

Concerning this clonotype itself: Its antigen remains unidentified.

The CDR3 consists of 14 residues. V was clipped by 0 bases and J by 4 bases, with 10 bases between them. Cultured CD4+ T-cell DNA underwent Oncomine TCR Beta short-read sequencing. TCRdb reanalysed the PCR reads using MiXCR and keeps one entry per CDR3 protein. Counted here are roughly 10,000 distinct CDR3 sequences, about 28% occurring once; the ten biggest clones make up more than 20%. The V and J genes are TRBV23-1 and TRBJ2-7; the D gene is possibly TRBD2 (5 bases). TRBV23-1 is recorded as an ORF, its role being uncertain. Sequences were obtained from cultured CD4+ T cells from blood. The TCR comes from a human donor with COVID-19. The CDR3 reads CASSQSAGEYEQYF. CDR3 DNA: TGCGCCAGCAGTCAATCGGCCGGGGAGTACGAGCAGTACTTC.